The next 21 T cell receptor beta chains were all read from a single sample in a study of blood T cell repertoires in COVID-19. Measured with immunoSEQ multiplex PCR; TCRdb has only the in-frame clones, and not every one. The sample lists around 150,000 clones; around 88% were seen once. Sequencing was carried out using peripheral blood. The origin of the receptors is a human donor in a cohort sampled during active COVID-19.

V usage is TRBV3-1 (or the pseudogene TRBV3-2) and J usage is TRBJ2-1; 10 bases are shared with TRBD2. V lost 5 bases to trimming and J lost 2 bases; unmatched junction nucleotides: 3. Germline V CDR1 and CDR2: LGHDT, YNNKEL (reference sequence). This CDR3 has 15 residues. The DNA for the CDR3 is TGTGCCAGCAGCTCAACTAGCGGGGCCTACAATGAGCAGTTCTTC. Protein sequence: CASSSTSGAYNEQFF.

This rearrangement joins TRBV21-1 to TRBJ1-2; the table's D call of TRBD1 was not tested on the DNA. TRBV21-1 is a recognized pseudogene. There are 15 residues in the CDR3. The CDR3 nucleotides read TGTGCCAGCAGCCCTAAGTCCGGACAGGGAAGTGGCTACACCTTC. It is translated as CASSPKSGQGSGYTF.

This sequence joins TRBV12-3 or TRBV12-4 and TRBJ1-1, with D possibly matching TRBD1 (6 bases). CDR3 length equals 12 residues. The V end lost 3 bases, the J end lost 6 bases, and 8 bases lay between the germline ends. The CDR3 loop reads CASSLGAAEAFF. The CDR3 nucleotides are TGTGCCAGCAGTTTGGGGGCCGCTGAAGCTTTCTTT.

The chain joins TRBV29-1 to TRBJ2-1; the match to TRBD2 covers 7 bases. The length of the CDR3 is 15 residues. The trim removed 6 bases at V and 0 bases at J, leaving 8 bases unmatched. Germline V gene sequence: CDR1 SQVTM, CDR2 ANQGSEA. The CDR3: CSVAPGGSSYNEQFF. In DNA form, the CDR3 reads TGCAGCGTGGCTCCCGGGGGGAGCTCCTACAATGAGCAGTTCTTC.

The chain uses TRBV19 and TRBJ2-7, with D hard to call. V lost 5 bases to trimming and J lost 3 bases, with 17 bases between them. Germline CDR1 and CDR2: LNHDA and SQIVND (reference sequence). There are 15 residues in the CDR3. CDR3 DNA: TGTGCCAGTAGTGCCCGTACCGGGTTAGACTACGAGCAGTACTTC. This sequence encodes CASSARTGLDYEQYF.

As regards this clone: An end of the junction differs from the germline gene, which may be a read error. V gene TRBV28 combines with J gene TRBJ1-5, with 10 bases fitting TRBD1. The CDR3 has 15 residues. CDR1 is MDHEN, CDR2 SYDVKM, per germline. The CDR3 coding sequence is TGTGCCAGCAATTTACGGACAGGGGGTGGTCAGCCCCAGCATTTT. It translates to CASNLRTGGGQPQHF.

V is TRBV19 and J is TRBJ1-1; TRBD1 is a possible D gene (5 bases). The V gene's germline CDR1 is LNHDA and CDR2 SQIVND (reference sequence). CDR3 length: 13 amino acids. With 6 bases removed from V and 3 bases from J, the gap between germline ends came to 11 bases. CDR3 residues: CASREQEYTEAFF. The CDR3 coding sequence is TGTGCCAGTAGAGAACAGGAGTACACTGAAGCTTTCTTT.

This clone was observed a single time. CDR3 in DNA: TGTGCCAGCAGCTTAGGGACAGGGATCAATCAGCCCCAGCATTTT. This sequence encodes CASSLGTGINQPQHF. The V gene is TRBV11-1, the J gene TRBJ1-5; TRBD1 agrees at 8 bases. V was pared by 1 base and J by 3 bases, with 2 bases of the junction left unmatched. The length of the CDR3 is 15 residues. Germline assignment: CDR1 SGHAT and CDR2 FQDESV (reference sequence).

This sequence joins TRBV5-6 and TRBJ2-7, with 7 positions matching TRBD1. The CDR3 totals 15 residues. The germline gives CDR1 SGHDT, CDR2 YYEEEE. Trimming removed 0 bases from V and 3 bases from J; junction bases left unmatched: 6. CDR3 protein: CASSLVGDSGYEQYF. Written as DNA, the CDR3 is TGTGCCAGCAGCTTGGTGGGGGACAGTGGCTACGAGCAGTACTTC.

V and J are TRBV25-1 and TRBJ1-6; 12 bases agree with TRBD1. The CDR3 consists of 14 residues. Per germline, CDR1 MGHDK and CDR2 SYGVNS. V gave up 7 bases and J gave up 10 bases; unmatched junction bases: 5. The CDR3 spells CASKGQGAESPLHF. In DNA form, the CDR3 reads TGTGCCAGCAAGGGACAGGGGGCTGAATCACCCCTCCACTTT.

This clone is judged medium-sized. The rearrangement links TRBV9 to TRBJ2-7; 10 nucleotides match TRBD2. The junction had 6 bases not matched to a gene; V was cut back by 7 bases and J by 5 bases. In germline, CDR1 is SGDLS, CDR2 YYNGEE. This CDR3 is 13 amino acids long. The CDR3, as DNA: TGTGCCAGCTCTAGCGGGGGAAGGGACGAGCAGTACTTC. Protein: CASSSGGRDEQYF.

The chain links TRBV6-6 to TRBJ1-6; D ambiguous. The germline CDR1 and CDR2 sequences are MNHNY and SVGAGI (reference sequence). The CDR3 length is 13 residues. Deletions cut 7 bases from V and 2 bases from J, with 6 bases between. Here the CDR3 reads CASTGTYNSPLHF. CDR3 nucleotides: TGTGCCAGCACAGGAACCTATAATTCACCCCTCCACTTT.

The CDR3 reads CASSLFRTGSGANVLTF. The CDR3, as DNA: TGTGCCAGCAGTTTATTTCGAACAGGGTCGGGGGCCAACGTCCTGACTTTC. The rearrangement joins TRBV28 to TRBJ2-6, with D possibly being TRBD1 (6 bases). This CDR3 is 17 amino acids long. Germline V lookup: CDR1 MDHEN, CDR2 SYDVKM. V dropped 1 base and J dropped 4 bases, with 14 bases sitting between them. Full variable domain (missing parts from reference TRBV28 and TRBJ2-6): DVKVTQSSRYLVKRTGEKVFLECVQDMDHENMFWYRQDPGLGLRLIYFSYDVKMKEKGDIPEGYSVSREKKERFSLILESASTNQTSMYLCASSLFRTGSGANVLTFGAGSRLTVL.

The chain uses TRBV30 and TRBJ1-5; perhaps TRBD1 as D (6 bases). V lost 0 bases and J lost 5, with 17 bases in between. Germline assignment: CDR1 GTSNPN and CDR2 SVGIG (reference sequence). CDR3 size: 16 residues. This CDR3 reads CAWSVQLRQGYQPQHF. The CDR3 nucleotides read TGTGCCTGGAGTGTACAGTTGCGGCAGGGGTATCAGCCCCAGCATTTT.

The V call is TRBV11-2, the J call TRBJ2-5; 7 nucleotides align to TRBD1. The J segment lost 3 bases and the V segment lost 3 bases, leaving 4 bases of the junction unmatched. CDR1 and CDR2 (germline): SGHAT, FQNNGV. The CDR3 has 14 residues. The CDR3 protein is CASSLGQLKETQYF. In DNA, the CDR3 is TGTGCCAGCAGCTTGGGACAGCTTAAAGAGACCCAGTACTTC.

The chain uses TRBV5-6 and TRBJ2-7; 9 positions agree with TRBD1. CDR1 is SGHDT and CDR2 is YYEEEE in the germline V gene. CDR3 length equals 14 residues. V shed 1 base and J 6 bases; nucleotides not matched to a gene: 5. CDR3 DNA: TGTGCCAGCAGCTTGTGGGACAGGGTAGGCGAGCAGTACTTC. It is translated as CASSLWDRVGEQYF.

The DNA of the CDR3 is TGTGCCTGGACCCTTTACGAGCAGTACTTC. It translates to CAWTLYEQYF. V and J are TRBV30 and TRBJ2-7; no definite D call. The CDR3 has 10 amino acids. The V end was cut by 4 bases, the J end by 4 bases, with 5 bases between. Germline CDR1 is GTSNPN and CDR2 is SVGIG (reference sequence).

This sequence joins TRBV6-2 or TRBV6-3 and TRBJ2-6, with D uncertain. The germline gives CDR1 MNHEY, CDR2 SVGEGT. This CDR3 is built from 15 residues. V was trimmed by 3 bases and J by 2 bases, leaving 8 bases between them. The CDR3 loop reads CASSYSGAGANVLTF. DNA of the CDR3: TGTGCCAGCAGTTATTCAGGTGCTGGGGCCAACGTCCTGACTTTC.

The chain recombines TRBV28 with TRBJ1-1, with D possibly matching TRBD1 (6 bases). CDR1 and CDR2 (germline): MDHEN, SYDVKM. Trimming removed 7 bases from V and 1 base from J, with 16 bases in between. The CDR3 length is 15 residues. CDR3 sequence reads: CASILSGGWNTEAFF. CDR3 in DNA: TGTGCCAGCATCCTCTCGGGGGGCTGGAACACTGAAGCTTTCTTT. The full variable domain, completed using reference TRBV28 and TRBJ1-1, is DVKVTQSSRYLVKRTGEKVFLECVQDMDHENMFWYRQDPGLGLRLIYFSYDVKMKEKGDIPEGYSVSREKKERFSLILESASTNQTSMYLCASILSGGWNTEAFFGQGTRLTVV.

The V and J genes are TRBV18 and TRBJ2-4; TRBD1 matches 11 bases. Germline values: CDR1 KGHSH, CDR2 LQKENI. V shed 5 bases and J 5 bases; nucleotides not matched to a gene: 5. The CDR3 has 15 amino acids. CDR3 DNA: TGTGCCAGCTCAACCGGGACAGGGGGTGAAAACATTCAGTACTTC. Its translation is CASSTGTGGENIQYF.

V is TRBV15 and J is TRBJ2-7; the match to TRBD2 covers 14 bases. V was pared by 3 bases and J by 6 bases, with 13 bases of the junction left unmatched. This CDR3 is built from 18 residues. CDR1 is LNHNV, CDR2 YYDKDF, per germline (reference sequence). The CDR3 coding sequence is TGTGCCACCAGCAGGGGACTAGCGGGAGAAGGGGCTTGGGGCGAGCAGTACTTC. Protein product: CATSRGLAGEGAWGEQYF.